This T cell receptor beta chain stems from a study of regulatory T cells in long-lasting Graves disease. Time point reported: persistent/refractory GD, antithyroid drugs over 5 years with positive TRAb. PBMCs were the source of the RNA used for TCR sequencing. Sequencing libraries for TCR beta were prepared with iRepertoire HTBI primers and Arm-PCR of CDR3 regions. TCRdb itself ran the multiplex PCR reads through MiXCR, one entry per CDR3 protein. The table includes about half a million distinct CDR3 sequences, about 20% detected once. In its sample, this clonotype was seen many times. Germline and junction disagree at one end, which may indicate a read error. The source was peripheral blood mononuclear cells (PBMCs), collected when the disease was refractory, from a patient treated with antithyroid drugs. The TCR was taken from a female donor with Graves disease.

Here the CDR3 DNA reads TGTGCCAGCAGCCCACGGACAGGATACGAGCAGTACTTC. Encoded protein: CASSPRTGYEQYF. This chain connects TRBV5-1 to TRBJ2-7; 7 bases are a match to TRBD1. Germline assignment: CDR1 SGHRS and CDR2 YFSETQ. This CDR3 is built from 13 residues. The variable domain in full, completed from reference TRBV5-1 and TRBJ2-7, reads KAGVTQTPRYLIKTRGQQVTLSCSPISGHRSVSWYQQTPGQGLQFLFEYFSETQRNKGNFPGRFSGRQFSNSRSEMNVSTLELGDSALYLCASSPRTGYEQYFGPGTRLTVT.